The 27 T cell receptor beta chains below come from one sample, sequenced in a study of prognosis after radiotherapy for stage I lung cancer. Template was genomic DNA; TCR beta CDR3 amplified in two multiplex PCR rounds. Each TRBV and TRBJ gene had its own primer in the first PCR round. TCRdb re-called the multiplex PCR reads through MiXCR, storing one row per CDR3 protein. Seen here are about 31,000 distinct CDR3 sequences, about 39% observed once, and the top ten hold 15% to 19%. The sample in question was PBMCs, obtained before or after stereotactic body radiation therapy (not recorded which). The receptor source for this set is a donor aged 50 or older with non-small cell lung cancer.

In regard to this clonotype: Given a far larger clone just one base away, this is likely a sequencing read error. V and J are TRBV6-4 and TRBJ2-2; perhaps TRBD1 as D (6 bases). Germline-derived CDR1 and CDR2 are MRHNA and SNTAGT. This CDR3 region has 14 residues. For the CDR3, the DNA is TGTGCCAGCAGTTCCGGACAGCACACCGTGGAGCTGTTTTTT. It yields the protein CASSSGQHTVELFF.

The J gene is TRBJ2-5, the V gene TRBV3-1; D remains unclear. Germline values: CDR1 LGHDT, CDR2 YNNKEL (reference sequence). V was shortened by 4 bases and J by 5 bases, with 11 bases between the two germline ends. The CDR3 contains 13 residues. The CDR3 spells CASSRVNWETQYF. For the CDR3, the DNA is TGTGCCAGCAGCCGGGTTAATTGGGAGACCCAGTACTTC.

Worth noting for this clonotype: The conserved phenylalanine or tryptophan is not found at the CDR3 terminus, so this likely reflects a read error. This chain links TRBV24-1 with TRBJ2-2; D is unresolved. This CDR3 is built from 15 residues. CDR1 is KGHDR and CDR2 is SFDVKD in the germline V gene. V was cut by 3 bases and J by 6 bases, with 13 bases left in between. Written as DNA, the CDR3 is TGTGCCACCAGTGATCCCGGTACTTCTGCCGGGGAGCTGTTTTTA. Its translation is CATSDPGTSAGELFL.

The sample holds many counts of this clonotype. V gene TRBV24-1 combines with J gene TRBJ2-7; D uncertain. This CDR3 comprises 17 residues. V lost 6 bases and J lost 1, with 21 bases in between. Germline V gene sequence: CDR1 KGHDR, CDR2 SFDVKD. CDR3 region: CATSTYPRTDCSYEQYF. Here the CDR3 DNA reads TGTGCCACCAGTACTTACCCTCGGACCGACTGTTCCTACGAGCAGTACTTC.

This clonotype was seen just once. At one boundary the junction diverges from the germline segment, which might be a read error. The rearrangement links TRBV6-4 to TRBJ2-2; 9 nucleotides align to TRBD2. The length of the CDR3 is 14 residues. CDR1 and CDR2 (germline): MRHNA, SNTAGT. The CDR3 spells CTSSWTSDTGELFF. CDR3 nucleotide sequence: TGTACCAGCAGCTGGACTAGCGATACCGGGGAGCTGTTTTTT.

The gene calls are TRBV28 and TRBJ1-1, with D perhaps matching TRBD1 (5 bases). Germline V gives CDR1 MDHEN, CDR2 SYDVKM. V lost 7 bases, J lost 6 bases, and 21 bases lay in between. This CDR3 contains 15 residues. DNA for the CDR3: TGTGCCAGCATCTCCCCCAGCGGGGGTACCTCTGAAGCTTTCTTT. This codes for CASISPSGGTSEAFF.

This sequence joins TRBV7-9 and TRBJ2-7; D not resolved. V was trimmed by 0 bases and J by 3 bases, leaving 3 bases between them. The CDR3 loop spans 12 amino acids. Germline V gene sequence: CDR1 SEHNR, CDR2 FQNEAQ (reference sequence). DNA for the CDR3: TGTGCCAGCAGCTTAGCCCACTACGAGCAGTACTTC. Translation gives CASSLAHYEQYF.

About this clonotype itself: One base separates it from a far larger clone, so it is likely a read error. The genes are TRBV2 and TRBJ2-1; D is perhaps TRBD1 or TRBD2 (5 bases each). The closer fit of TRBJ2-7 to the DNA end suggests the J call may be wrong. The germline V gene has CDR1 SNHLY and CDR2 FYNNEI. This CDR3 region has 12 residues. The CDR3 protein is CASRRVEGKQYF. The CDR3 DNA is TGTGCCAGCAGACGGGTCGAGGGGAAGCAGTACTTC.

With regard to this clonotype: At one end the junction does not follow the germline gene, possibly because of a read error. The chain links TRBV5-1 to TRBJ2-7, with TRBD2 matching over 12 bases. The germline V gene has CDR1 SGHRS and CDR2 YFSETQ. The CDR3 has 17 amino acids. CDR3 sequence (DNA): TGCGCCAGCAGCAACGGGACTAGCGGGCGTCTCATCTACGAGAAGTACTTC. It yields the protein CASSNGTSGRLIYEKYF.

There are a few counts of this clonotype. With only one base between it and a far larger clone, this is likely a read error. The gene calls are TRBV6-9 and TRBJ1-5; D is perhaps TRBD1 (5 bases). CDR3 length equals 19 residues. V was pared by 2 bases and J by 5 bases, with 25 bases between. Germline V gives CDR1 MNHGY, CDR2 SVAAGI. The CDR3 region is CASSYNEGGSRDVYQPQHF. CDR3 in DNA: TGTGCCAGCAGTTATAACGAGGGAGGAAGCCGGGACGTATATCAGCCCCAGCATTTT.

This clonotype was counted ten times or more. This chain links TRBV6-5 with TRBJ1-5; maybe TRBD1 (5 bases). CDR1 and CDR2 from the germline V gene are MNHEY and SVGAGI. The CDR3 is made up of 13 amino acids. V lost 3 bases and J 5 bases, leaving 8 bases between the germline ends. CDR3 nucleotides: TGTGCCAGCAGTTATCAGGGCGATCAGCCCCAGCATTTT. Translated, it gives CASSYQGDQPQHF.

This clonotype was seen ten or more times. The CDR3 DNA follows: TGTGCCAGCAGCGGGCCGGGACAGCCTTACAATCAGCCCCAGCATTTT. Translation gives CASSGPGQPYNQPQHF. J is TRBJ1-5 and V is TRBV3-1; 7 bases map to TRBD1. Germline V CDR1 and CDR2: LGHDT, YNNKEL (reference sequence). The CDR3 totals 16 residues. The V and J ends lost 5 bases and 3 bases, in that order; junction bases with no gene match: 10.

V is TRBV5-4 and J is TRBJ2-7; 10 bases align to TRBD1. The CDR3 is 14 residues long. Germline assignment: CDR1 SGHNT and CDR2 YYREEE (reference sequence). V lost 2 bases, J lost 5 bases, and 4 bases stayed unmatched. The chain's CDR3 is CASSLTGTGDEQYF. CDR3 in DNA: TGTGCCAGCAGCTTAACCGGGACAGGGGACGAGCAGTACTTC.

This clonotype is medium-sized. The J gene is TRBJ2-3, the V gene TRBV6-4; 10 positions match TRBD1. Trimming took 3 bases from V and 4 from J; bases not matched to a gene: 4. The V gene's germline CDR1 is MRHNA and CDR2 SNTAGT. The CDR3 covers 15 residues. The CDR3 loop is CASSEGGQGSDTQYF. The CDR3 region has the DNA TGTGCCAGCAGTGAAGGGGGACAGGGGTCAGATACGCAGTATTTT.

This chain links TRBV29-1 with TRBJ2-2; D is perhaps TRBD1 or TRBD2 (7 bases each). CDR1 is SQVTM, CDR2 ANQGSEA, per germline. Trimming stripped 7 bases from V and 1 base from J, with 13 bases between. The CDR3 is made up of 14 amino acids. CDR3 amino acids: CSGGGGRNTGELFF. The CDR3 bases are TGCAGCGGAGGGGGCGGGAGGAACACCGGGGAGCTGTTTTTT.

The chain carries TRBV6-2 or TRBV6-3 and TRBJ2-7; maybe TRBD2 (8 bases). The CDR3 is 14 amino acids. Trimming removed 6 bases at V and 7 bases at J, with 19 bases between. Germline values: CDR1 MNHEY, CDR2 SVGEGT. CDR3 nucleotides: TGTGCCAGCAGCAGGGGGGGACTAGTCCTGGAGCAGTACTTC. This gives the protein CASSRGGLVLEQYF.

Details on this clonotype: At one of its ends the junction is not consistent with the germline gene, which may arise from a read error. The V gene is TRBV10-3, the J gene TRBJ1-5; TRBD1 matches 8 bases. Germline lookup yields CDR1 ENHRY and CDR2 SYGVKD. This CDR3 contains 15 residues. CDR3 residues: CAISETDRGERSHHF. CDR3 DNA: TGTGCCATCAGTGAGACTGACAGGGGCGAACGGTCCCATCATTTT.

This clonotype has ten or more counts. This chain connects TRBV7-8 to TRBJ2-5; TRBD2 agrees at 8 bases. V was pared by 6 bases and J by 5 bases, with 5 bases of the junction left unmatched. The CDR3 runs 13 residues. Germline loops: CDR1 SGHVS, CDR2 FQNEAQ. The CDR3 nucleotides read TGTGCCAGCAGTTTTAGCGGGATGGAGACCCAGTACTTC. Encoded protein: CASSFSGMETQYF.

In this sample, this clonotype turned up many times. The rearrangement uses TRBV3-1 and TRBJ1-5; possibly TRBD1 for D (6 bases). CDR3 length: 14 residues. The V and J ends lost 8 bases and 7 bases respectively, with 18 bases between them. From germline, CDR1 is LGHDT and CDR2 YNNKEL (reference sequence). CDR3 nucleotides: TGTGCCAGCGCACGTTCAGGGGTAGGGCAGCCCCAGCATTTT. This translates into CASARSGVGQPQHF.

This clonotype has ten or more counts. The chain joins TRBV4-2 to TRBJ2-3; 7 positions match TRBD2. Trimming took 5 bases from V and 2 from J; bases not matched to a gene: 10. The CDR3 extends over 16 amino acids. Germline CDR1 and CDR2: LGHNA and YNFKEQ. The CDR3 protein is CASSYYPAGNTDTQYF. The CDR3 DNA follows: TGTGCCAGCAGCTACTATCCAGCGGGAAACACAGATACGCAGTATTTT.

The rearrangement joins TRBV28 to TRBJ2-1, with 8 bases matching TRBD1. Trimming took 8 bases from V and 8 from J; bases not matched to a gene: 8. Germline V gene sequence: CDR1 MDHEN, CDR2 SYDVKM. The CDR3 covers 13 residues. CDR3 loop: CASRKQGVDEQFF. The CDR3 nucleotides read TGTGCCAGCCGGAAACAGGGGGTGGATGAGCAGTTCTTC.

This clonotype was picked up many times. CDR3 sequence reads: CASTFTDTQYF. The CDR3 DNA follows: TGCGCCAGCACCTTCACAGATACGCAGTATTTT. The rearrangement links TRBV5-1 to TRBJ2-3; unclear D gene. Germline V gives CDR1 SGHRS, CDR2 YFSETQ. Deletions cut 6 bases from V and 2 bases from J, with 4 bases between. The CDR3 length is 11 residues.

This clonotype was picked up many times. V is TRBV20-1 and J is TRBJ2-7, with TRBD2 identical over 8 bases. CDR1 and CDR2 from the germline V gene are DFQATT and SNEGSKA (reference sequence). CDR3 length: 13 residues. With V trimmed by 1 base and J by 4 bases, 3 bases remained unmatched. The CDR3 sequence: CSARVAGKYEQYF. The CDR3 DNA reads as TGCAGTGCTAGAGTAGCGGGAAAGTACGAGCAGTACTTC.

This clonotype was seen ten or more times. V is TRBV5-1 and J is TRBJ2-7, with 10 bases matching TRBD2. Looked up from germline, CDR1 is SGHRS and CDR2 is YFSETQ. The trim removed 0 bases at V and 6 bases at J, leaving 9 bases unmatched. CDR3 length equals 16 residues. CDR3 nucleotides: TGCGCCAGCAGCTTGGGCTTAAGCGGGGGGGTTTTCGAGCAGTACTTC. Translation gives CASSLGLSGGVFEQYF.

The chain joins TRBV12-3 or TRBV12-4 to TRBJ2-1; D may be TRBD1 (5 bases). V lost 6 bases and J lost 6, with 15 bases in between. The CDR3 length is 14 residues. The CDR3 protein is CASSPFRVVNEQFF. CDR3 sequence (DNA): TGTGCCAGCAGCCCCTTCAGGGTTGTCAATGAGCAGTTCTTC.

This clonotype was counted only a few times. The J gene is TRBJ1-5, the V gene TRBV28; the D is unclear. The ends were cut back, 3 bases at V and 4 bases at J, with 4 bases in the middle. CDR1 is MDHEN and CDR2 is SYDVKM in the germline V gene. The CDR3 is made up of 12 amino acids. The chain's CDR3 is CASSLGNQPQHF. CDR3 coding DNA: TGTGCCAGCAGTTTGGGAAATCAGCCCCAGCATTTT.

This chain links TRBV6-5 with TRBJ1-6; D gene ambiguous. Trimming took 4 bases from V and 7 from J, leaving 17 bases between them. Germline values: CDR1 MNHEY, CDR2 SVGAGI. The CDR3 has 16 amino acids. CDR3 sequence: CASSSRPPPSNSPLHF. The CDR3 DNA is TGTGCCAGCAGTTCCCGTCCTCCCCCTAGCAATTCACCCCTCCACTTT.